Shown below are 23 T cell receptor beta chains from a single sample sequenced in a study of blood T cell repertoires in COVID-19. The table came from immunoSEQ multiplex PCR; TCRdb's copy has only in-frame clones and leaves some out. The sample carries more than 150,000 clones, about 86% recorded once. Sample: peripheral blood. These receptors came from a man aged 50 to 59 with active or convalescent COVID-19.

The chain combines TRBV21-1 with TRBJ1-1; the table's D gene call, TRBD1, was not cross checked with the DNA. TRBV21-1 is a pseudogene. The CDR3 extends over 16 amino acids. CDR3 protein: CASSALYRDRSSEAFF. DNA for the CDR3: TGTGCCAGCAGCGCCCTCTACCGGGACAGATCCTCTGAAGCTTTCTTT.

The V gene is TRBV4-2, the J gene TRBJ1-1; TRBD1 matches at 10 bases. Germline CDR1 is LGHNA and CDR2 is YNFKEQ. Trimming removed 2 bases from V and 5 bases from J; junction bases left unmatched: 5. This CDR3 has 15 amino acids. DNA of the CDR3: TGTGCCAGCAGCCAAAGGGGACAGGGGCGGACTGAAGCTTTCTTT. It specifies CASSQRGQGRTEAFF.

The chain carries TRBV2 and TRBJ2-3; D call uncertain. Deletions cut 9 bases from V and 1 base from J, with 5 bases between. This CDR3 has 11 amino acids. From germline, CDR1 is SNHLY and CDR2 FYNNEI. The DNA for the CDR3 is TGTGCCAGTAAGCGCACAGATACGCAGTATTTT. It yields the protein CASKRTDTQYF.

The CDR3 nucleotides are TGTGCCAGCAGCTTAGTCCCGGGACTAGGCTACAATGAGCAGTTCTTC. Protein product: CASSLVPGLGYNEQFF. The gene calls are TRBV21-1 and TRBJ2-1; no DNA check was done on the table's D call, TRBD2. TRBV21-1 is noted as a pseudogene. This CDR3 comprises 16 residues.

In this sample, this clone turned up a few times. The rearrangement links TRBV4-3 to TRBJ2-2, with D hard to call. Germline lookup yields CDR1 LGHNA and CDR2 YSLEER. V was shortened by 1 base and J by 4 bases, with 10 bases between the two germline ends. The CDR3 extends over 15 amino acids. The CDR3 here is CASSQVWSGTGELFF. In DNA form, the CDR3 reads TGCGCCAGCAGCCAAGTGTGGTCGGGCACCGGGGAGCTGTTTTTT.

V usage is TRBV19 and J usage is TRBJ1-5, with D perhaps TRBD1 (5 bases). Germline loops: CDR1 LNHDA, CDR2 SQIVND (reference sequence). The CDR3 consists of 17 residues. V lost 4 bases to trimming and J lost 3 bases, with 19 bases between them. The CDR3 protein is CASSRGLGTGDNQPQHF. The CDR3 bases are TGTGCCAGTAGTAGGGGTTTGGGGACGGGGGACAATCAGCCCCAGCATTTT.

The J gene is TRBJ2-5, the V gene TRBV5-4; maybe TRBD2 (5 bases). From germline, CDR1 is SGHNT and CDR2 YYREEE (reference sequence). This CDR3 is built from 16 residues. Trimming pared 4 bases from V and 1 base from J, leaving 17 bases between. CDR3 in amino acids: CASSPGPVRAQETQYF. CDR3 nucleotides: TGTGCCAGCAGCCCGGGCCCAGTGAGGGCCCAAGAGACCCAGTACTTC.

The rearrangement uses TRBV4-3 and TRBJ1-5; unclear D gene. The V end was cut by 0 bases, the J end by 4 bases, with 4 bases between. Germline CDR1 reads LGHNA; CDR2 reads YSLEER. The CDR3 has 13 amino acids. CDR3: CASSQERNQPQHF. CDR3 sequence (DNA): TGCGCCAGCAGCCAAGAGAGAAATCAGCCCCAGCATTTT.

This clone was seen once. The chain links TRBV5-4 to TRBJ2-3; D is perhaps TRBD2 (5 bases). V was pared by 1 base and J by 6 bases, with 18 bases between. Germline CDR1 SGHNT, CDR2 YYREEE (reference sequence). CDR3 length: 16 amino acids. Here the CDR3 reads CASSLSADRSLDTQYF. For the CDR3, the DNA is TGTGCCAGCAGCTTGTCAGCGGACCGTAGCCTGGATACGCAGTATTTT.

The gene calls are TRBV19 and TRBJ1-1; 7 positions match TRBD1. Germline-derived CDR1 and CDR2 are LNHDA and SQIVND (reference sequence). The CDR3 runs to 18 residues. After removal of 5 bases from V and 7 bases from J, the junction contained 22 bases not matched to a gene. Here the CDR3 DNA reads TGTGCCAGTAGTCCTAGAAGGGCGTTGGAGGGGGCGTATGGTGAAGCTTTCTTT. Translated: CASSPRRALEGAYGEAFF.

This rearrangement joins TRBV20-1 to TRBJ2-1; TRBD2 matches at 12 bases. V lost 3 bases to trimming and J lost 7 bases; unmatched junction nucleotides: 10. The CDR3 is made up of 16 amino acids. Looked up from germline, CDR1 is DFQATT and CDR2 is SNEGSKA (reference sequence). This chain's CDR3 is CSASLLAGGQRNEQFF. The CDR3 DNA sequence: TGCAGTGCTAGTCTTCTAGCGGGGGGGCAGCGGAATGAGCAGTTCTTC.

This clone has a handful of counts. The gene calls are TRBV7-2 and TRBJ2-3; 11 bases fit TRBD2. The germline gives CDR1 SGHTA, CDR2 FQGNSA. V trimming: 5 bases; J trimming: 1 base; junction bases outside the gene matches: 2. The CDR3 covers 15 residues. The CDR3, as DNA: TGTGCCAGCAGCCGTAGCGGGGGGGGCACAGATACGCAGTATTTT. Protein sequence: CASSRSGGGTDTQYF.

DNA for the CDR3: TGTGCCAGCAGCTGGCAAGGGGGAACTGAAGCTTTCTTT. Encoded protein: CASSWQGGTEAFF. The chain joins TRBV5-4 to TRBJ1-1; possible D gene TRBD1, 6 bases. The CDR3 loop spans 13 amino acids. V lost 3 bases, J lost 5 bases, and 11 bases lay in between. Per the germline V gene, CDR1 is SGHNT and CDR2 is YYREEE (reference sequence).

The CDR3 region is CASSPRASGGTNTGELFF. In nucleotides, the CDR3 is TGTGCCAGCTCACCACGGGCTAGCGGGGGAACGAACACCGGGGAGCTGTTTTTT. The chain employs TRBV18 and TRBJ2-2; 10 bases match TRBD2. This CDR3 comprises 18 residues. The V segment lost 1 base and the J segment 0 bases; nucleotides outside the gene matches: 5. Per germline, CDR1 KGHSH and CDR2 LQKENI.

The chain employs TRBV7-8 and TRBJ2-3; weak D call: TRBD2 (5 bases). The V gene lost 1 base and the J gene lost 1 base, with 9 bases spanning the gap. Germline lookup yields CDR1 SGHVS and CDR2 FQNEAQ. The length of the CDR3 is 15 residues. CDR3 in DNA: TGTGCCAGCAGCTTAGTTGGAGCGGGCACAGATACGCAGTATTTT. Its protein product is CASSLVGAGTDTQYF.

This chain links TRBV5-1 with TRBJ2-7; 7 bases fit TRBD1. Germline lookup yields CDR1 SGHRS and CDR2 YFSETQ. This CDR3 has 14 amino acids. V dropped 4 bases and J dropped 0; count of bases not matched to a gene: 4. Here the CDR3 DNA reads TGCGCCAGCAGCCCCCGGGACAGCTCCTACGAGCAGTACTTC. Its protein product is CASSPRDSSYEQYF. Variable domain in full (rest from reference TRBV5-1 and TRBJ2-7): KAGVTQTPRYLIKTRGQQVTLSCSPISGHRSVSWYQQTPGQGLQFLFEYFSETQRNKGNFPGRFSGRQFSNSRSEMNVSTLELGDSALYLCASSPRDSSYEQYFGPGTRLTVT.

The rearrangement links TRBV19 to TRBJ1-2; D is ambiguous. The CDR3 is made up of 13 amino acids. Germline values: CDR1 LNHDA, CDR2 SQIVND (reference sequence). V was cut by 5 bases and J by 6 bases, with 13 bases left in between. The CDR3 is CASSPRTGNGYTF. The CDR3 region has the DNA TGTGCCAGTAGTCCCCGGACGGGGAATGGCTACACCTTC.

The chain combines TRBV7-6 with TRBJ1-5; 9 bases are shared with TRBD1. In germline, CDR1 is SGHVS, CDR2 FNYEAQ. Trimming took 4 bases from V and 0 from J; bases not matched to a gene: 7. The CDR3 extends over 17 amino acids. CDR3 sequence (DNA): TGTGCCAGCAGCTCCTGGGACAGGGTCGATAGCAATCAGCCCCAGCATTTT. Translation: CASSSWDRVDSNQPQHF.

A few counts support this clone. V and J are TRBV6-5 and TRBJ1-1; tentative D call: TRBD1 (5 bases). Trimming shortened V by 6 bases and J by 3 bases, and 17 bases separated the two germline ends. The CDR3 is 15 residues long. CDR1 and CDR2 from the germline V gene are MNHEY and SVGAGI. The CDR3 coding sequence is TGTGCCAGCAGGGACTCGGGGGGAAAAGACACTGAAGCTTTCTTT. This encodes CASRDSGGKDTEAFF.

The rearrangement links TRBV6-5 to TRBJ2-6; perhaps TRBD2 as D (5 bases). Trimming removed 3 bases at V and 0 bases at J, with 9 bases between. Germline V lookup: CDR1 MNHEY, CDR2 SVGAGI. CDR3 length: 16 residues. CDR3: CASSYRRFSGANVLTF. The CDR3 DNA reads as TGTGCCAGCAGTTATAGGAGGTTCTCTGGGGCCAACGTCCTGACTTTC.

The chain joins TRBV5-1 to TRBJ1-4, with D possibly being TRBD1 (5 bases). Germline V CDR1 and CDR2: SGHRS, YFSETQ. V was cut by 0 bases and J by 11 bases, with 14 bases left in between. This CDR3 is 14 amino acids long. CDR3 DNA sequence: TGCGCCAGCAGCTTGGATACAGGCCAGAAGAAACTGTTTTTT. Translated, it gives CASSLDTGQKKLFF.

The chain is built from TRBV29-1 and TRBJ1-1; D uncertain. This CDR3 region has 13 residues. Germline V gene lookup returns CDR1 SQVTM and CDR2 ANQGSEA. V was pared by 7 bases and J by 0 bases, with 12 bases between. CDR3 loop: CSASQVMNTEAFF. The CDR3 nucleotides are TGCAGCGCATCGCAGGTCATGAACACTGAAGCTTTCTTT.

The chain uses TRBV7-2 and TRBJ1-6; D gene unclear. V lost 6 bases and J 0 bases, leaving 12 bases between the germline ends. Germline V gives CDR1 SGHTA, CDR2 FQGNSA. The CDR3 runs to 16 residues. DNA for the CDR3: TGTGCCAGCAGGGACTCCCTGAGCTCCTATAATTCACCCCTCCACTTT. Its translation is CASRDSLSSYNSPLHF.